These T cell receptor beta chains were read from a single sample in a study of T cells and Merkel cell carcinoma outcomes. This table comes from immunoSEQ multiplex PCR, and its TCRdb copy is limited to in-frame clones, with some not included. The sample lists approximately 15,000 clones, around 86% occurring once. Sequenced material: tumor tissue from Merkel cell carcinoma. Every receptor here comes from a human donor with Merkel cell carcinoma. The CDR3 runs from the conserved cysteine through the conserved F or W. The order of the fields is J gene, CDR3 length, V gene, CDR3 protein.

J gene: TRBJ1-2
CDR3 length: 14
V gene: TRBV11-2
CDR3 protein: CASSPSNSGVGYTF

J gene: TRBJ2-3
CDR3 length: 15
V gene: TRBV5-4
CDR3 protein: CASSFWGSSTDTQYF

J gene: TRBJ1-5
CDR3 length: 15
V gene: TRBV19
CDR3 protein: CTSREEGTPNQPQHF

J gene: TRBJ2-5
CDR3 length: 14
V gene: TRBV11-1
CDR3 protein: CASSFPNGWETQYF

J gene: TRBJ2-3
CDR3 length: 15
V gene: TRBV19
CDR3 protein: CASRRTGGSTDTQYF

J gene: TRBJ2-1
CDR3 length: 14
V gene: TRBV6-5
CDR3 protein: CASSYGQANNEQFF

J gene: TRBJ2-5
CDR3 length: 11
V gene: TRBV29-1
CDR3 protein: CSAGGGQTQYF

J gene: TRBJ2-2
CDR3 length: 13
V gene: TRBV10-1
CDR3 protein: CASSVSEAGELFF

J gene: TRBJ2-2
CDR3 length: 17
V gene: TRBV10-3
CDR3 protein: CAISESPTGGHTGELFF

J gene: TRBJ2-6
CDR3 length: 15
V gene: TRBV19
CDR3 protein: CASSIQGYGANVLTF

J gene: TRBJ1-5
CDR3 length: 15
V gene: TRBV6-1
CDR3 protein: CASSVSSLSNQPQHF

J gene: TRBJ2-1
CDR3 length: 12
V gene: TRBV5-1
CDR3 protein: CASSPFYNEQFF

J gene: TRBJ1-2
CDR3 length: 15
V gene: TRBV15
CDR3 protein: CATSRDLGGRHGYTF

J gene: TRBJ2-1
CDR3 length: 15
V gene: TRBV7-3
CDR3 protein: CASSYPNPPYNEQFF

J gene: TRBJ2-2
CDR3 length: 15
V gene: TRBV30
CDR3 protein: CASQGQVTNTGELFF

J gene: TRBJ1-1
CDR3 length: 13
V gene: TRBV29-1
CDR3 protein: CSAVVAGITEAFF

J gene: TRBJ1-4
CDR3 length: 18
V gene: TRBV7-6
CDR3 protein: CASSLGPVSYRPNEKLFF

J gene: TRBJ1-2
CDR3 length: 14
V gene: TRBV19
CDR3 protein: CATWAVGENYGYTF

J gene: TRBJ1-4
CDR3 length: 14
V gene: TRBV7-9
CDR3 protein: CASSFVPISEKLFF

J gene: TRBJ2-7
CDR3 length: 13
V gene: TRBV7-9
CDR3 protein: CASSRQGVGEQYF

J gene: TRBJ2-5
CDR3 length: 15
V gene: TRBV7-9
CDR3 protein: CASSLTGTGSETQYF

J gene: TRBJ2-7
CDR3 length: 14
V gene: TRBV7-2
CDR3 protein: CASSSGRLSYEQYF

J gene: TRBJ2-6
CDR3 length: 15
V gene: TRBV7-8
CDR3 protein: CASSLNRGSGDVLTF

J gene: TRBJ2-3
CDR3 length: 16
V gene: TRBV5-1
CDR3 protein: CASSLGLAPNTDTQYF

J gene: TRBJ1-1
CDR3 length: 13
V gene: TRBV7-6
CDR3 protein: CASSRTGNTEAFF

J gene: TRBJ2-3
CDR3 length: 16
V gene: TRBV6-5
CDR3 protein: CASSYNQGLGTDTQYF

J gene: TRBJ2-5
CDR3 length: 15
V gene: TRBV5-1
CDR3 protein: CASSLGSIYQETQYF

J gene: TRBJ1-1
CDR3 length: 13
V gene: TRBV10-3
CDR3 protein: CAIRPYRNTEAFF

J gene: TRBJ2-6
CDR3 length: 15
V gene: TRBV7-9
CDR3 protein: CASSLRVSGANVLTF

J gene: TRBJ2-2
CDR3 length: 16
V gene: TRBV5-4
CDR3 protein: CASSLDSGGGTGELFF

J gene: TRBJ2-3
CDR3 length: 15
V gene: TRBV29-1
CDR3 protein: CSVNRGGQSTDTQYF

J gene: TRBJ1-1
CDR3 length: 15
V gene: TRBV9
CDR3 protein: CASSVGQGRNTEAFF

J gene: TRBJ2-7
CDR3 length: 15
V gene: TRBV9
CDR3 protein: CASSVGGQGSYEQYF

J gene: TRBJ2-5
CDR3 length: 15
V gene: TRBV27
CDR3 protein: CASSSSGRGRGEQYF

J gene: TRBJ1-5
CDR3 length: 14
V gene: TRBV15
CDR3 protein: CATSRAPSNQPQHF

J gene: TRBJ1-5
CDR3 length: 15
V gene: TRBV2
CDR3 protein: CASSYLVSSNQPQHF

J gene: TRBJ2-3
CDR3 length: 11
V gene: TRBV9
CDR3 protein: CASSATDTQYF

J gene: TRBJ2-3
CDR3 length: 14
V gene: TRBV9
CDR3 protein: CASSVSGGSDTQYF

J gene: TRBJ1-5
CDR3 length: 14
V gene: TRBV10-3
CDR3 protein: CAISDVGQGEPQHF

J gene: TRBJ2-3
CDR3 length: 16
V gene: TRBV6-1
CDR3 protein: CASSDQLATSTDTQYF

J gene: TRBJ1-5
CDR3 length: 13
V gene: TRBV11-1
CDR3 protein: CASSAYSNQPQHF

J gene: TRBJ2-7
CDR3 length: 17
V gene: TRBV5-6
CDR3 protein: CASSPPPASGDSYEQYF

J gene: TRBJ1-2
CDR3 length: 12
V gene: TRBV18
CDR3 protein: CASSPSDNGYTF

J gene: TRBJ2-7
CDR3 length: 15
V gene: TRBV13
CDR3 protein: CASSTRQGADYEQYF

J gene: TRBJ2-5
CDR3 length: 16
V gene: TRBV1
CDR3 protein: CTSSQGTSGGQETQYF

J gene: TRBJ1-4
CDR3 length: 16
V gene: TRBV16
CDR3 protein: CASSHLKGEANEKLFF

J gene: TRBJ2-7
CDR3 length: 18
V gene: TRBV5-4
CDR3 protein: CASSSLLTSGGAGDEQYF

J gene: TRBJ1-5
CDR3 length: 16
V gene: TRBV5-1
CDR3 protein: CASSLGVTGDVQPQHF

J gene: TRBJ2-1
CDR3 length: 14
V gene: TRBV18
CDR3 protein: CASSPQGGDNEQFF

J gene: TRBJ1-4
CDR3 length: 14
V gene: TRBV21-1
CDR3 protein: CASTQEQVNEKLFF

J gene: TRBJ1-1
CDR3 length: 13
V gene: TRBV25-1
CDR3 protein: CASRRTVNTEAFF

J gene: TRBJ2-7
CDR3 length: 14
V gene: TRBV19
CDR3 protein: CASSPTGTSYEQYF